This passage covers 25 T cell receptor beta chains from one sample sequenced in a study of response to subunit inactivated influenza vaccine. One entry per CDR3 protein, called by TCRdb with MiXCR from the RT-PCR reads. The sample records about 620,000 distinct CDR3 sequences, about 10% being singletons. The sample was also linked to a second study, of T cells expressing NK-cell markers. In that study: TCR beta libraries carry UMIs added by 5'RACE template switching.

Source: PBMCs from blood, taken on the day of vaccination. These receptors all come from a man in his fifties who received an inactivated influenza vaccine.

CDR3: CAWSVQVGTQYF. CDR3 DNA sequence: TGTGCCTGGAGTGTCCAAGTCGGTACGCAGTATTTT. The chain combines TRBV30 with TRBJ2-3; unclear D gene. The CDR3 is made up of 12 amino acids. Trimming removed 0 bases from V and 8 bases from J, with 9 bases in between. CDR1 is GTSNPN, CDR2 SVGIG, per germline (reference sequence).

The chain uses TRBV12-3 or TRBV12-4 and TRBJ2-3; D is unclear. V lost 4 bases, J lost 7 bases, and 9 bases lay in between. This CDR3 comprises 12 residues. CDR3 protein: CASSSDKNTQYF. Here the CDR3 DNA reads TGTGCCAGCAGTTCGGATAAAAATACGCAGTATTTT.

There are a few counts of this clonotype. This sequence joins TRBV12-3 or TRBV12-4 and TRBJ2-2, with 8 nucleotides matching TRBD2. This CDR3 is 15 amino acids long. The V gene end was trimmed by 6 bases and the J gene end by 5 bases; junction bases not matched to a gene: 8. CDR3 sequence: CASRPPGRVTGELFF. CDR3 bases: TGTGCCAGCAGACCACCCGGGAGGGTAACCGGGGAGCTGTTTTTT.

This clonotype turned up a few times. The chain carries TRBV7-2 and TRBJ2-5, with D perhaps being TRBD1 or TRBD2 (6 bases each). Trimming left V 5 bases short and J 5 bases short, with 21 bases between. Germline V gene sequence: CDR1 SGHTA, CDR2 FQGNSA. The CDR3 length is 16 residues. The CDR3 coding sequence is TGTGCCAGCAGCACCGTGGTAGGGGGGTATGAGGAGACCCAGTACTTC. Its translation is CASSTVVGGYEETQYF. Full variable domain (outside the CDR3, taken from reference TRBV7-2 and TRBJ2-5): GAGVSQSPSNKVTEKGKDVELRCDPISGHTALYWYRQSLGQGLEFLIYFQGNSAPDKSGLPSDRFSAERTGGSVSTLTIQRTQQEDSAVYLCASSTVVGGYEETQYFGPGTRLLVL.

This clonotype has more than one count but fewer than ten. The V call is TRBV7-9, the J call TRBJ2-1; 10 positions agree with TRBD2. The junction had 6 bases not matched to a gene; V was cut back by 3 bases and J by 4 bases. The length of the CDR3 is 16 residues. CDR1 is SEHNR, CDR2 FQNEAQ, per germline (reference sequence). This CDR3 is CASSFQAGGPYNEQFF. The CDR3, as DNA: TGTGCCAGCAGCTTTCAAGCGGGAGGGCCGTACAATGAGCAGTTCTTC. The complete variable domain, with remaining parts taken from reference TRBV7-9 and TRBJ2-1, reads DTGVSQNPRHKITKRGQNVTFRCDPISEHNRLYWYRQTLGQGPEFLTYFQNEAQLEKSRLLSDRFSAERPKGSFSTLEIQRTEQGDSAMYLCASSFQAGGPYNEQFFGPGTRLTVL.

This clonotype was counted many times. V gene TRBV29-1 combines with J gene TRBJ2-2; D is unclear. CDR3 length: 17 residues. V was pared by 0 bases and J by 2 bases, with 16 bases between. Germline-derived CDR1 and CDR2 are SQVTM and ANQGSEA. CDR3 in DNA: TGCAGCGTTGAAGATTTATCAAGGACCACCAACACCGGGGAGCTGTTTTTT. Amino acid sequence: CSVEDLSRTTNTGELFF.

This clonotype was seen more than once but under ten times. The rearrangement joins TRBV5-5 to TRBJ2-7, with a tentative D call TRBD1 (5 bases). CDR3 size: 15 residues. The germline V gene has CDR1 SGHKS and CDR2 YYEKEE (reference sequence). Trimming cost V 2 bases and J 0 bases, with 12 bases left between them. This CDR3 is CASSFTTVSSYEQYF. CDR3 in DNA: TGTGCCAGCAGCTTTACGACAGTAAGCTCCTACGAGCAGTACTTC.

The CDR3 region is CATSLRTNTQWYF. CDR3 nucleotides: TGTGCCACCTCCCTCCGGACCAATACGCAGTGGTATTTT. The chain employs TRBV24-1 and TRBJ2-3; no clear D. Trimming removed 9 bases at V and 14 bases at J, with 23 bases between. This CDR3 has 13 residues. Germline V gives CDR1 KGHDR, CDR2 SFDVKD.

This clonotype was detected only a few times. V is TRBV6-2 or TRBV6-3 and J is TRBJ2-7, with no clear D. CDR1 is MNHEY, CDR2 SVGEGT, per germline. V gave up 2 bases and J gave up 3 bases, with 14 bases separating them. The CDR3 has 15 amino acids. In nucleotides, the CDR3 is TGTGCCAGCAGTTACGGACCCCCCGAGGACTACGAGCAGTACTTC. It encodes CASSYGPPEDYEQYF.

The sample holds a few counts of this clonotype. The V call is TRBV10-3, the J call TRBJ2-7, with a tentative D call TRBD2 (6 bases). The CDR3 sequence is 14 residues long. V lost 3 bases to trimming and J lost 6 bases, with 15 bases between them. Germline CDR1 is ENHRY and CDR2 is SYGVKD. The CDR3 region is CAISEVFGGVEQYF. Here the CDR3 DNA reads TGTGCCATCAGTGAAGTGTTTGGCGGGGTCGAGCAGTACTTC.

A few counts support this clonotype. The chain links TRBV24-1 to TRBJ2-1; D is unclear. This CDR3 has 18 amino acids. V lost 7 bases, J lost 0 bases, and 21 bases lay in between. Per germline, CDR1 KGHDR and CDR2 SFDVKD. DNA of the CDR3: TGTGCCACCAGCGGTCGCGTCGCGGAACCCGTCTCCTACAATGAGCAGTTCTTC. This codes for CATSGRVAEPVSYNEQFF.

CDR3 residues: CASSGPGQGVNEQFF. CDR3 DNA: TGTGCCAGCAGCGGACCGGGACAGGGTGTCAATGAGCAGTTCTTC. The chain recombines TRBV9 with TRBJ2-1; 9 bases agree with TRBD1. CDR3 size: 15 residues. In germline, CDR1 is SGDLS, CDR2 YYNGEE. The trim removed 3 bases at V and 6 bases at J, leaving 7 bases unmatched. Supplemented by reference TRBV9 and TRBJ2-1, the full variable domain reads DSGVTQTPKHLITATGQRVTLRCSPRSGDLSVYWYQQSLDQGLQFLIQYYNGEERAKGNILERFSAQQFPDLHSELNLSSLELGDSALYFCASSGPGQGVNEQFFGPGTRLTVL.

At least ten counts were recorded for this clonotype. The chain employs TRBV6-1 and TRBJ1-2; D not certain. Germline assignment: CDR1 MNHNS and CDR2 SASEGT. CDR3 size: 13 residues. V gave up 5 bases and J gave up 1 base, with 8 bases separating them. CDR3 DNA sequence: TGTGCCAGCAGTCCGACACTTAACTATGGCTACACCTTC. Translation: CASSPTLNYGYTF.

The chain has TRBV20-1 and TRBJ2-1, with TRBD2 identical over 12 bases. With 6 bases clipped from V and 2 bases from J, the junction kept 5 bases outside the gene matches. Germline V gene lookup returns CDR1 DFQATT and CDR2 SNEGSKA (reference sequence). The CDR3 extends over 15 amino acids. The CDR3 loop is CSAPRLAGAYNEQFF. In nucleotides, the CDR3 is TGCAGTGCACCACGACTAGCGGGGGCCTACAATGAGCAGTTCTTC.

This sequence joins TRBV11-2 and TRBJ2-7; D not resolved. CDR1 is SGHAT, CDR2 FQNNGV, per germline. CDR3 length equals 14 residues. With 0 bases removed from V and 2 bases from J, the gap between germline ends came to 8 bases. As DNA, the CDR3 is TGTGCCAGCAGCTTAGAATTTTCGCCCTACGAGCAGTACTTC. Translated: CASSLEFSPYEQYF. The variable domain in full, completed from reference TRBV11-2 and TRBJ2-7, reads EAGVAQSPRYKIIEKRQSVAFWCNPISGHATLYWYQQILGQGPKLLIQFQNNGVVDDSQLPKDRFSAERLKGVDSTLKIQPAKLEDSAVYLCASSLEFSPYEQYFGPGTRLTVT.

The V and J genes are TRBV7-9 and TRBJ2-3, with 11 bases that match TRBD2. The germline CDR1 and CDR2 sequences are SEHNR and FQNEAQ (reference sequence). There are 15 residues in the CDR3. Trimming took 5 bases from V and 4 from J; bases not matched to a gene: 5. The CDR3, as DNA: TGTGCCAGCAGCCTGACTAGCGGGGCATCAGATACGCAGTATTTT. This encodes CASSLTSGASDTQYF.

The V gene is TRBV29-1, the J gene TRBJ1-5, with a weak D call TRBD1 (6 bases). Trimming left V 4 bases short and J 4 bases short, with 14 bases between. Germline V CDR1 and CDR2: SQVTM, ANQGSEA. The CDR3 runs 14 residues. The CDR3 region has the DNA TGCAGCGTTGCCTTCGGGACACAAAATCAGCCCCAGCATTTT. This translates into CSVAFGTQNQPQHF.

V usage is TRBV29-1 and J usage is TRBJ2-3; D gene uncertain. V lost 3 bases, J lost 5 bases, and 9 bases lay in between. Per germline, CDR1 SQVTM and CDR2 ANQGSEA. The CDR3 runs to 12 residues. CDR3 region: CSVDLMGDTQYF. CDR3 DNA: TGCAGCGTTGACTTGATGGGAGATACGCAGTATTTT.

The rearrangement uses TRBV4-3 and TRBJ2-3; unclear D gene. The CDR3 extends over 15 amino acids. Germline V gene lookup returns CDR1 LGHNA and CDR2 YSLEER. V was cut by 0 bases and J by 2 bases, with 9 bases left in between. CDR3 bases: TGCGCCAGCAGCCAAGATCTTAGTTACACAGATACGCAGTATTTT. This codes for CASSQDLSYTDTQYF.

The chain's CDR3 is CASSQGATTTYEQYF. CDR3 DNA sequence: TGTGCCAGCTCCCAAGGAGCTACCACGACCTACGAGCAGTACTTC. The chain recombines TRBV11-3 with TRBJ2-7; D is unclear. The germline V gene encodes CDR1 SGHNT and CDR2 YENEEA. There are 15 residues in the CDR3. V lost 8 bases to trimming and J lost 2 bases, with 19 bases between them.

This clonotype was picked up many times. The J gene is TRBJ2-7, the V gene TRBV5-1; maybe TRBD2 (5 bases). The germline V gene encodes CDR1 SGHRS and CDR2 YFSETQ. V gave up 0 bases and J gave up 7 bases, with 29 bases separating them. The CDR3 consists of 19 residues. This chain's CDR3 is CASSLAESLMGSDEGEQYF. The CDR3 region has the DNA TGCGCCAGCAGCTTGGCGGAGTCCCTTATGGGTTCCGACGAGGGAGAGCAGTACTTC.

The table lists this clonotype with many counts. The chain employs TRBV27 and TRBJ2-5; a weak D match, TRBD2 (6 bases). Germline V gene sequence: CDR1 MNHEY, CDR2 SMNVEV (reference sequence). The germline V and J ends were trimmed by 2 bases and 7 bases, with 17 bases remaining between them. The CDR3 spans 15 residues. The CDR3 is CASSLHRGNVVTQYF. The CDR3 DNA reads TGTGCCAGCAGTTTACATCGGGGGAATGTGGTGACCCAGTACTTC.

The J gene is TRBJ2-6, the V gene TRBV7-9; D possibly uses TRBD1 or TRBD2 (5 bases each). Germline V gene sequence: CDR1 SEHNR, CDR2 FQNEAQ (reference sequence). Trimming took off 2 bases at V and 0 bases at J, with 11 bases between the two ends. This CDR3 comprises 17 residues. The CDR3 DNA reads TGTGCCAGCAGCTTAACGGGGCTACACTCTGGGGCCAACGTCCTGACTTTC. Translation: CASSLTGLHSGANVLTF.

The genes are TRBV2 and TRBJ2-3; maybe TRBD2 (5 bases). Germline assignment: CDR1 SNHLY and CDR2 FYNNEI. This CDR3 has 15 amino acids. Trimming removed 2 bases at V and 5 bases at J, with 14 bases between. Here the CDR3 DNA reads TGTGCCAGCAGTGAATTATGGAAGGGAGTAGATACGCAGTATTTT. It yields the protein CASSELWKGVDTQYF. Together with reference TRBV2 and TRBJ2-3, the CDR3 gives the full variable domain: EPEVTQTPSHQVTQMGQEVILRCVPISNHLYFYWYRQILGQKVEFLVSFYNNEISEKSEIFDDQFSVERPDGSNFTLKIRSTKLEDSAMYFCASSELWKGVDTQYFGPGTRLTVL.

J is TRBJ1-2 and V is TRBV27; 8 bases are a match to TRBD1. Germline CDR1 MNHEY, CDR2 SMNVEV (reference sequence). Germline trimming cut 7 bases from V and 3 bases from J; bases unmatched to any gene: 10. The CDR3 consists of 15 residues. The CDR3 DNA is TGTGCCAGCAAGCTGACAGGGGAGGCGTACTATGGCTACACCTTC. Protein product: CASKLTGEAYYGYTF.